This TCR beta chain originates from a study of human T cells and chemical hapten exposure (dated by TCRdb to about 2021). A note on the overall study: For sensitization, 2% DPC in acetone was applied to a 2 cm by 2 cm area of upper inner arm skin. Throughout the roughly 24-week study period, patients were also given weekly therapeutic DPC doses on the scalp. Patch testing on the upper back used Finn chambers containing 0.01% DPC, with scoring done after 6 days according to International Contact Dermatitis Research Group standards. The mostly female patient cohort included alopecia areata with under or over 50% scalp involvement, alopecia totalis and alopecia universalis. The libraries were sequenced as a pool, and the TCR yield per sample differed mostly because of small variations in library volumes within the pool. Peripheral blood TCR repertoire changes were tracked in vivo in alopecia patients during primary and secondary sensitization to the hapten diphenylcyclopropenone (DPC). Blood samples were taken from patients before sensitization (week 0) and at 2, 6 and about 24 weeks after DPC sensitization. For TCR sequencing, blood came from 25 to 35 alopecia patients at anywhere from one to four time points (pre-sensitization, 2, 6 and 24 weeks).

The receptor library was made with RACE. Instrument used: NextSeq 500. During library preparation, unique molecular identifiers were attached to individual cDNA molecules so that TCRs could be counted quantitatively and reproducibly. From each blood RNA sample, both TCR alpha and TCR beta chains were sequenced. Per the authors' processing: The median number of TCRs per sample was some 100,000, ranging from about 23,224 to 690,600. V, J and CDR3 annotation of the TCR reads was performed with the Decombinator software suite. Every sample was subsampled to the same number of TCRs (28,000) for the PS versus PT1 abundance plots. Expanded TCRs were defined as absent before sensitization and observed at least eight times at the 2-week time point. In TCRdb, the public reads were trimmed at Q25 with fastp and aligned with MiXCR, with productive beta chains retained. CDR3 protein sequences are deduplicated, and each keeps its most common genes and DNA. TCRdb, rather than the study authors, made the V and J calls. This sample holds 150,000 to 200,000 distinct CDR3 sequences; under 30% were observed only once. The ten largest clones capture 2% to 3% of the sample.

The time point label, as the study defines it: patch test 3, about 24 weeks after DPC sensitization. What this sample's treatment or condition label stands for: therapeutic diphenylcyclopropenone sensitization with weekly scalp DPC. At every patch-test visit, the blood draw took place before the patch test was put on. Patients were eligible if aged 18 to 70, diagnosed with alopecia and judged suitable for DPC therapy, and pregnant patients were excluded. Total RNA was extracted from unfractionated whole blood that had been collected in Tempus Blood RNA tubes. What the research found in general, with its limitations: Significantly more large CDR3 similarity clusters were formed by expanded TCRs than by pre-sensitization or healthy control sets, consistent with antigen-driven responses. Because all patients had alopecia, a presumed autoimmune disease, the immune response of the patients might differ from that of healthy individuals. Patch test score was positively correlated with the number of PT1 expanded TCRs, with significance at thresholds 8, 16 and 32 but not at 4. The number of TCRs above 1 in 1000 frequency did not change with DPC sensitization; there was no evidence of global repertoire structure alterations. Repeated subsampling changed both the strength of the expansion versus patch-test correlation and the threshold at which the correlation became significant.

The sample holds a few counts of this clonotype. Its target antigen remains unknown. Per-base qualities were not stored, and no clone one base away is much larger. CDR1 and CDR2 were assigned from the germline V gene (reference sequence) as DFQATT and SNEGSKA. Including cysteine and phenylalanine, the CDR3 has 14 amino acids. Left in the record is the CDR3 DNA by itself, 42 bases read in frame from the first base. V is pruned by 6 bases and J by 9 bases, leaving 10 bases of the junction without a gene match. The receptor's source is a woman aged 40 to 50 with alopecia areata. Some clones in this sample may be carry-over from other donors' samples. Material: whole blood, obtained in connection with sensitization to the hapten diphenylcyclopropenone (DPC). The V and J genes are TRBV20-1 and TRBJ2-1, with 11 junctional bases fitting TRBD2. The DNA reads TGCAGTGCCAGAACTAGCGGGAGAGCTATTGAGCAGTTCTTC. This encodes CSARTSGRAIEQFF.